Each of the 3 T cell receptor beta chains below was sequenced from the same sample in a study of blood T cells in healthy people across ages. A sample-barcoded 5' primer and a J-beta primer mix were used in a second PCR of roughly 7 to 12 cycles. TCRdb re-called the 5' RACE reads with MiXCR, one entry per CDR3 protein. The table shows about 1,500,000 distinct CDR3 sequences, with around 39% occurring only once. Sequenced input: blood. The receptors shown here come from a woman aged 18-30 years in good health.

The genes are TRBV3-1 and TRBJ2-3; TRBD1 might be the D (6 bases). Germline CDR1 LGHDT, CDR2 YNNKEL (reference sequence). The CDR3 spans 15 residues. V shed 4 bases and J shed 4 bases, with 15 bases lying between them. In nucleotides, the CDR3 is TGTGCCAGCAGCCCAACCCTGGGGGCACCAGATACGCAGTATTTT. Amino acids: CASSPTLGAPDTQYF.

CDR3: CASSLAGQGSSTDTQYF. CDR3 bases: TGCGCCAGCAGCTTGGCCGGACAGGGATCTAGCACAGATACGCAGTATTTT. The chain couples TRBV5-1 to TRBJ2-3, with 8 positions matching TRBD1. The V segment lost 0 bases and the J segment 0 bases; nucleotides outside the gene matches: 6. The germline CDR1 and CDR2 sequences are SGHRS and YFSETQ. The CDR3 is 17 amino acids.

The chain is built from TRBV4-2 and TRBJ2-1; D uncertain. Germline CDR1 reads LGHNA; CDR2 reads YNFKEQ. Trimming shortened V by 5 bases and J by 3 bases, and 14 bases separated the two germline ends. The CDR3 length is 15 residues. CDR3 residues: CASSFGEASYNEQFF. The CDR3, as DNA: TGTGCCAGCAGCTTTGGGGAAGCCAGCTACAATGAGCAGTTCTTC.